The TCR beta chain under discussion was sequenced for a study of T cell repertoires in cytomegalovirus infection. Turning to the study itself: CMV epitopes used comprised recently identified HLA-C-restricted ones and well-studied HLA-B-restricted ones. Based on public TCR beta signatures, there were indications of CMV infection and of a matching HLA type. General study findings and limits: HLA-C-restricted CMV clonotypes gave the most frequent clonotype in two of eight donors. Summed public TCR beta family frequency identified CMV carriers bearing the relevant HLA.

Via MiXCR, TCRdb re-called the reads, giving one row per CDR3 protein. The repertoire consists of about a million distinct CDR3 sequences, with around 30% occurring once and the leading ten covering more than 12%. This clonotype came up many times. What it binds is unknown. The ends were cut back, 6 bases at V and 0 bases at J, with 12 bases in the middle. CDR3 length: 14 amino acids. CDR1 and CDR2 from the germline V gene are DFQATT and SNEGSKA (reference sequence). V gene TRBV20-1 combines with J gene TRBJ1-3, with a weak D call TRBD1 (5 bases). The sequence came from a human donor in good health (CMV status not recorded). Some clones in this sample may be carry-over from other donors' samples. The sequenced sample was cultured CD8+ T cells from PBMCs, obtained from culture after CMV antigen stimulation. This CDR3 reads CSATDYSSGNTIYF. The CDR3 region has the DNA TGCAGTGCGACAGACTACTCCTCTGGAAACACCATATATTTT.